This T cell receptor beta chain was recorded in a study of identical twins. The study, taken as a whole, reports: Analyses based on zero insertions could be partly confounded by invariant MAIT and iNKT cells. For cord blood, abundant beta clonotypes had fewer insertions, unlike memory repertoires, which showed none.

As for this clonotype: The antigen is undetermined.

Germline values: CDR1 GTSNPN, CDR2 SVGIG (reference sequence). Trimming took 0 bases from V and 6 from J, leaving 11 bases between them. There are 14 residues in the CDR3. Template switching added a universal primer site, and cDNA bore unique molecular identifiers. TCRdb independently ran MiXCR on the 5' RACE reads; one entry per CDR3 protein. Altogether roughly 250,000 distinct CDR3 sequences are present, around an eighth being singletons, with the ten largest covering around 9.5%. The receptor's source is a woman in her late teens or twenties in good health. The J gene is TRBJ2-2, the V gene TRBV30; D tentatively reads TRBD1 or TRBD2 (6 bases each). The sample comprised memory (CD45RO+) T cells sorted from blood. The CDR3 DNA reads TGTGCCTGGAGTGTAAAGGGGGGAGCCGGGGAGCTGTTTTTT. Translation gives CAWSVKGGAGELFF.